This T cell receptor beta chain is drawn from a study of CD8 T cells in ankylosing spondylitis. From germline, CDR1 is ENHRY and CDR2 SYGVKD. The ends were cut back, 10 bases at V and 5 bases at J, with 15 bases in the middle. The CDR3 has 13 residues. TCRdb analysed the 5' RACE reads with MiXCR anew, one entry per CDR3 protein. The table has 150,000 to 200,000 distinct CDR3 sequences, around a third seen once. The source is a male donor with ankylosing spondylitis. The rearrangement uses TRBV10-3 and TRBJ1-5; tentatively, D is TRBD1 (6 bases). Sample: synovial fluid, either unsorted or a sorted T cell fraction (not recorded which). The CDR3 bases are TGTGCCAGCGGGGGGGACATTGATCAGCCCCAGCATTTT. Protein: CASGGDIDQPQHF.